Listed here is a single TCR beta chain. What it binds is unknown. The CDR3 has 15 amino acids. V was clipped by 2 bases and J by 6 bases; unmatched bases: 7. This sample is drawn from a study of post-analysis software for immune sequencing data. Looking at the study overall: The disease courses spanned relapsing-remitting, secondary progressive and progressive-relapsing forms of multiple sclerosis. Study-level findings and limits: Patients showed TRBV5-6, TRBV5-1 and TRBV20-1 among a few TRBV segments more frequent than in controls. In multiple sclerosis, normalized Chao1 diversity was significantly below that of controls. Strong co-clustering by F measure linked samples that shared a preparation batch.

Libraries were made from TCR beta cDNA, and they carried unique molecular identifiers. When 1 to 10 million T cells were used, they gave some 520,000 cDNA molecules. MiXCR, applied by TCRdb to the PCR reads, yields one record per CDR3 protein. Among fewer than 850,000 distinct CDR3 sequences, roughly 27% were seen once, and the ten largest hold 0.56%. Sequenced input: blood. The sequence was collected from a girl aged 5-17 years with multiple sclerosis. The chain employs TRBV12-3 or TRBV12-4 and TRBJ2-1; 7 bases agree with TRBD2. The CDR3 DNA reads TGTGCCAGCAGTTTAATCGGCGGGGGAGGCAATGAGCAGTTCTTC. It translates to CASSLIGGGGNEQFF.